A single sample is the source of the 5 T cell receptor beta chains below, sequenced in a study of human T cells and chemical hapten exposure. From the RACE reads, TCRdb called clonotypes with MiXCR, one entry per CDR3 protein. Among about 170,000 distinct CDR3 sequences listed, about a quarter were seen once. Time point indicated: patch test 3, about 24 weeks after DPC sensitization. Sample treatment: therapeutic diphenylcyclopropenone sensitization with weekly scalp DPC. The sample in question was whole blood, obtained in connection with sensitization to the hapten diphenylcyclopropenone (DPC). The receptors shown here come from a young woman with alopecia areata. Some clones in this sample may be carry-over from other donors' samples.

The genes are TRBV16 and TRBJ1-2, with TRBD1 as a possible D gene (6 bases). CDR3 length: 14 amino acids. Trimming cost V 5 bases and J 7 bases, with 17 bases left between them. Germline V gene lookup returns CDR1 KGHSY and CDR2 FQNENV. This CDR3 is CASSLTGLRGGYTF. The CDR3 nucleotides are TGTGCCAGCAGCTTGACAGGCCTCCGGGGTGGCTACACCTTC.

This clonotype has just a few counts. The chain carries TRBV5-1 and TRBJ1-1; no reliable D call. This CDR3 has 12 amino acids. Deletions cut 0 bases from V and 11 bases from J, with 11 bases between. Germline values: CDR1 SGHRS, CDR2 YFSETQ. In DNA, the CDR3 is TGCGCCAGCAGCTTGGACACTCAAAGGGCTTTCTTT. This encodes CASSLDTQRAFF.

This clonotype was observed once. The chain carries TRBV2 and TRBJ2-5, with TRBD2 identical over 7 bases. Per germline, CDR1 SNHLY and CDR2 FYNNEI. Trimming took 5 bases from V and 12 from J; bases not matched to a gene: 9. The CDR3 is 12 residues long. CDR3: CASSIERGPEYF. The CDR3 DNA is TGTGCCAGCAGTATCGAGCGGGGACCAGAGTACTTC.

This clonotype was observed a handful of times. The chain recombines TRBV20-1 with TRBJ2-3; 10 bases are shared with TRBD1. V was clipped by 5 bases and J by 1 base; unmatched bases: 6. The CDR3 contains 15 residues. CDR1 and CDR2 (germline): DFQATT, SNEGSKA (reference sequence). CDR3 coding DNA: TGCAGTGCTTCCTCCGGGACAGGGGGCACAGATACGCAGTATTTT. Translating gives CSASSGTGGTDTQYF.

This clonotype was counted only a few times. CDR3 sequence: CASSQGGISNQPQHF. As DNA, the CDR3 is TGTGCCAGCAGCCAAGGGGGGATTTCTAATCAGCCCCAGCATTTT. The rearrangement joins TRBV3-1 to TRBJ1-5, with D tentatively TRBD1 (5 bases). CDR3 length equals 15 residues. V was cut by 1 base and J by 4 bases, with 11 bases left in between. Germline CDR1 is LGHDT and CDR2 is YNNKEL (reference sequence).